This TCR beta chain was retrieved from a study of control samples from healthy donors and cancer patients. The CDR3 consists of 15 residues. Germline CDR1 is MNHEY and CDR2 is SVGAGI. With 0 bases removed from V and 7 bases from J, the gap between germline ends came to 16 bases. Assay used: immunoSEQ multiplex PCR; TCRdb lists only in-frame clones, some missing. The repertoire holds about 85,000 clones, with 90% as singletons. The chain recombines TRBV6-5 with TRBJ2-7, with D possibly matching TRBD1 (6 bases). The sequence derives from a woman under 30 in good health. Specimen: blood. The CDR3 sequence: CASSYSSPPGEEQYF. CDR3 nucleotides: TGTGCCAGCAGTTACTCTTCACCCCCAGGGGAGGAGCAGTACTTC.